Shown below are 2 T cell receptor beta chains from a single sample sequenced in a study of cytomegalovirus exposure and HLA in healthy donors. The PCR contained 60 Vbeta and 13 Jbeta primers. Here immunoSEQ multiplex PCR was the method, and the copy in TCRdb shows in-frame clones only, minus some. The sample comprises 180,000 or so clones, 76% of which are singletons, and about 1.5% rests with the top ten. The source material was PBMCs. These receptors all come from a man between 18 and 35 years old in good health and CMV-seronegative.

The chain joins TRBV5-5 to TRBJ1-3; 8 bases are a match to TRBD1. This CDR3 comprises 16 residues. The germline V gene encodes CDR1 SGHKS and CDR2 YYEKEE (reference sequence). Trimming cost V 2 bases and J 0 bases; bases outside gene matches: 4. CDR3 sequence (DNA): TGTGCCAGCAGCTTACAGGGGGTGTCCTCTGGAAACACCATATATTTT. As protein: CASSLQGVSSGNTIYF.

The genes are TRBV19 and TRBJ1-2, with D uncertain. This CDR3 has 15 residues. Germline V lookup: CDR1 LNHDA, CDR2 SQIVND (reference sequence). Trimming removed 3 bases from V and 6 bases from J, with 17 bases in between. Here the CDR3 reads CASSISFPRSDGYTF. In DNA form, the CDR3 reads TGTGCCAGTAGTATTTCCTTCCCCCGTTCTGATGGCTACACCTTC.